These 2 T cell receptor beta chains originate from one sample sequenced in a study of vaccination effects on CD4 cells after COVID-19. Before any sequencing was done, the ViraFEST assay used viral peptide pools to expand antigen-specific CD4+ T cells. Once cultured for about 9 days, the cells underwent separation to obtain CD4+ T cells. Their SARS-CoV-2 infection, verified by PCR, occurred between March and December 2020. Their specific antigens are unknown. Sequenced by immunoSEQ multiplex PCR; TCRdb stores in-frame clones only, minus some. The repertoire has around 75,000 clones, roughly 73% of them found once; the top ten carry under 6%. Sequenced here: CD4+ T cells from PBMCs cultured with HIV peptides, sampled before COVID-19 vaccination. As to subset: HIV-1 Nef peptide pool negative control/reference culture. The receptors were sampled from a human donor who had a prior SARS-CoV-2 infection.

The chain has TRBV9 and TRBJ2-5, with D tentatively TRBD1 or TRBD2 (6 bases each). Trimming removed 0 bases from V and 2 bases from J, with 8 bases in between. CDR3 length: 14 amino acids. The germline V gene has CDR1 SGDLS and CDR2 YYNGEE. The CDR3 DNA reads as TGTGCCAGCAGCGTAGGGAGGGGGCAAGAGACCCAGTACTTC. Translated, it gives CASSVGRGQETQYF.

This clone was seen once. This rearrangement joins TRBV20-1 to TRBJ2-5; D is ambiguous. CDR1 is DFQATT and CDR2 is SNEGSKA in the germline V gene (reference sequence). This CDR3 contains 11 residues. Trimming took 6 bases from V and 9 from J, leaving 14 bases between them. In DNA form, the CDR3 reads TGCAGTGCCATATACTTTGGGGCCCAGTACTTC. Its translation: CSAIYFGAQYF.